This T cell receptor (beta chain) stems from a study of blood T cell repertoires in COVID-19 (dated by TCRdb to 2018 to 2021). Study-wide context: The collaborator samples originated in the United States, Italy and Spain and spanned the acute and convalescent phases of COVID-19. The prospective study material was composed of cDNA or gDNA derived from T cells, B-cell-depleted T cells, or PBMCs. Samples came from the ongoing ImmuneRACE study (first 160 participants) plus 1,254 subjects from 6 global collaborators. A freely available public database, intended as a resource for researchers studying the immune response to SARS-CoV-2, is where the repertoires were released. Where HLA class I and class II types were available, the types were taken from metadata supplied by the sample provider, not from assay-based typing. Subjects who had been exposed to COVID-19, were actively infected with it, or had recovered from it provided the deeply sampled blood TCRbeta repertoires that made up the dataset. Nearly every sample came with metadata listing a de-identified subject ID, COVID-19 status, age in years and sex.

The CDR3 sequence holds 16 residues, the cysteine and phenylalanine included. Only the CDR3 portion is preserved as DNA: 48 bases, with reading frame beginning at the first base. Trimming accounts for 4 bases at V and 2 bases at J, while the number of junction bases matched to no gene is 6. The germline V gene provides CDR1 KGHDR and CDR2 SFDVKD. This clone was seen only once. Its target antigen remains unknown. Base quality data are lacking; no much larger clone is found one base away. The collaborating institutions used their own protocols to collect whole blood in K2EDTA tubes. For TCRbeta analysis, collaborators shipped samples in one of three forms: frozen whole blood, isolated PBMCs, or DNA extracted from either of those sample types. Broader findings and caveats from the paper: The quantity of clinical and demographic metadata differed by source and by participant and was supplied without curation.

TCRbeta CDR3 regions were amplified from genomic DNA by means of the immunoSEQ Assay, a bias-controlled multiplex PCR. On the authors' methods: Nucleated cell counts per sample were estimated from amplification of reference gene primers within the assay. To quantify the absolute abundance of each unique TCRbeta CDR3 rearrangement, sequence reads were collapsed and filtered. For each sample, productive Simpson clonality was calculated as the square root of Simpson's diversity index across productive rearrangements. In TCRdb, the immuneACCESS table is reduced to in-frame sequences with V and J assigned. These tables do not hold every clone; where another copy was compared, an unresolved V gene accounts for under half, and the others remain unexplained. D and trimming were read from the DNA, whereas the V and J calls and clone size are those reported in that table. The sample table records approximately 80,000 clones; about 82% of these occur just once. In total, the top ten clones hold 8% of the sample.

The clonotype originates from a man aged 45 to 65 with active COVID-19. The chain is assembled from TRBV24-1 and TRBJ2-3; 9 junctional bases match TRBD1. Specimen: peripheral blood. The sequenced DNA is TGTGCCACCAGTGACCGGGACAGGGCCCTCACAGATACGCAGTATTTT. It encodes CATSDRDRALTDTQYF.